The 25 T cell receptor beta chains given below trace back to one sample, sequenced in a study of CD8+CD57+ T cells in acquired aplastic anemia. CD8+CD57+ cell expansion had been shown by flow cytometry in patients chosen for sequencing. The study profiled TCR beta VDJ and CDR3 using genomic DNA as template. TCRdb redid the calling of the reads with MiXCR, one entry per CDR3 protein. The sample lists 150,000 or so distinct CDR3 sequences; less than 60% were seen once. The material sequenced was sorted CD4+, CD8+, or CD8+CD57+ T cells (not recorded which) from PBMCs. The receptors come from a human donor with aplastic anemia.

The rearrangement uses TRBV20-1 and TRBJ1-5; D possibly corresponds to TRBD1 (6 bases). The CDR3 runs 14 residues. V shed 6 bases and J shed 7 bases, with 19 bases lying between them. Germline V gene lookup returns CDR1 DFQATT and CDR2 SNEGSKA (reference sequence). CDR3 sequence: CSAAGGGRRQPQHF. The DNA for the CDR3 is TGCAGTGCGGCCGGGGGGGGGCGCAGGCAGCCCCAGCATTTT.

As for this clonotype: A junction boundary mismatches the germline segment, possibly from a read error. V is TRBV5-1 and J is TRBJ1-1; D is ambiguous. The germline V gene has CDR1 SGHRS and CDR2 YFSETQ. The CDR3 consists of 12 residues. The CDR3 spells CASSSSNTEAFF. The DNA of the CDR3 is TGCGCCAGCAGCTCGTCAAACACTGAGGCTTTCTTT.

This clonotype was recorded a few times. One end of the junction is discordant with germline, which a read error may explain. The chain is built from TRBV7-9 and TRBJ2-7, with D perhaps matching TRBD2 (6 bases). Germline assignment: CDR1 SEHNR and CDR2 FQNEAQ (reference sequence). The CDR3 is 13 residues long. This chain's CDR3 is CASSPTGDYEQYF. Here the CDR3 DNA reads TGCGCCAGCAGCCCCACGGGAGACTACGAGCAGTACTTC.

The gene calls are TRBV24-1 and TRBJ2-1; 9 nucleotides align to TRBD1. The CDR3 is 15 amino acids. Trimming at V came to 3 bases and at J to 7 bases, leaving 6 bases not matched to a gene. Per the germline V gene, CDR1 is KGHDR and CDR2 is SFDVKD. CDR3 bases: TGTGCCACCAGTGATGGACAGGGGTCGGTAAATGAGCAGTTCTTC. As protein: CATSDGQGSVNEQFF.

Details on this clonotype: The conserved phenylalanine or tryptophan normally closing the CDR3 is absent here, so this likely arose from a read error. The limits of the CDR3 on the DNA are not certain, so only TCRdb's listed CDR3 is given. The V gene is TRBV10-3, the J gene TRBJ2-1; whether TRBD1, the table's D call, matches the DNA was not checked. From germline, CDR1 is ENHRY and CDR2 SYGVKD. Both ends counted, the CDR3 spans 11 residues. The CDR3 spells CAISEGARKFI.

J is TRBJ2-5 and V is TRBV2; 7 bases are shared with TRBD1. The CDR3 is 15 residues long. V shed 3 bases, J shed 4 bases, and the junction held 8 bases outside the gene matches. Per germline, CDR1 SNHLY and CDR2 FYNNEI. CDR3 sequence (DNA): TGTGCCAGCAGTGATATTGGTAGGGGGCGAGAGACCCAGTACTTC. Its translation: CASSDIGRGRETQYF.

This clonotype was seen once. The chain has TRBV2 and TRBJ2-5; D perhaps matches TRBD1 (6 bases). Between the trimmed V and J ends, which lost 6 bases and 4 bases, there was a span of 9 bases. CDR3 length: 12 amino acids. Germline V CDR1 and CDR2: SNHLY, FYNNEI. The CDR3 protein is CASRGQRETQYF. CDR3 sequence (DNA): TGTGCCAGCAGAGGACAGAGAGAGACCCAGTACTTC.

The gene calls are TRBV27 and TRBJ2-2, with 8 bases identical to TRBD1. CDR3 length: 14 residues. CDR1 MNHEY and CDR2 SMNVEV come from the germline V gene (reference sequence). J lost 4 bases, V lost 6 bases, and 4 bases had no gene match. CDR3 bases: TGTGCCAGCAGAGCCCAGGGGGCCACCGGGGAGCTGTTTTTT. Translating gives CASRAQGATGELFF.

In this sample, this clonotype turned up a few times. The CDR3 loop reads CASSEGSGVGGTDTQYF. The CDR3 coding sequence is TGCGCCAGCAGTGAGGGCTCGGGGGTTGGGGGCACAGATACGCAGTATTTT. This rearrangement joins TRBV10-1 to TRBJ2-3, with a weak D call TRBD2 (6 bases). The CDR3 is 17 residues long. Trimming took 2 bases from V and 1 from J, leaving 16 bases between them. The germline V gene has CDR1 WNHNN and CDR2 SYGVQD (reference sequence).

This clonotype has at least ten counts. CDR3 amino acids: CAITPGQGAYEQYF. The CDR3 coding sequence is TGTGCCATTACTCCGGGACAGGGGGCTTACGAGCAGTACTTC. This rearrangement joins TRBV2 to TRBJ2-7; 12 bases line up with TRBD1. This CDR3 has 14 residues. Germline V gene data show CDR1 as SNHLY and CDR2 as FYNNEI. J gave up 4 bases and V 10 bases, and 8 bases lay outside the gene matches.

V and J are TRBV7-2 and TRBJ2-7, with D possibly matching TRBD1 (6 bases). The CDR3 has 14 residues. V was trimmed by 3 bases and J by 6 bases, leaving 15 bases between them. Germline loops: CDR1 SGHTA, CDR2 FQGNSA. For the CDR3, the DNA is TGTGCCAGCAGCTTCTTCCGGGACAAAGCCGAGCAGTACTTC. Translating gives CASSFFRDKAEQYF.

This clonotype occurred many times. The rearrangement uses TRBV4-3 and TRBJ1-1; possible D gene TRBD1, 6 bases. In germline, CDR1 is LGHNA, CDR2 YSLEER. The CDR3 loop spans 16 amino acids. V was cut by 0 bases and J by 1 base, with 12 bases left in between. The CDR3 DNA reads TGCGCCAGCAGCCAAGACCTAACAGGGAGGAACACTGAAGCTTTCTTT. The encoded protein is CASSQDLTGRNTEAFF.

This clonotype was seen ten or more times. The chain couples TRBV5-1 to TRBJ2-5, with 15 nucleotides matching TRBD2. V lost 3 bases and J lost 2; bases outside the gene matches: 11. The germline V gene has CDR1 SGHRS and CDR2 YFSETQ. The CDR3 sequence is 19 residues long. The CDR3 is CASSYPGLAGGWEQETQYF. The CDR3 region has the DNA TGCGCCAGCAGCTATCCGGGACTAGCGGGGGGCTGGGAGCAAGAGACCCAGTACTTC.

This clonotype was observed a handful of times. The CDR3 DNA reads as TGTGCCAGCAGCACCCGGGAGGTTCACCACCCTTTTATGAGACCCTACGAGCAGTACTTC. It is translated as CASSTREVHHPFMRPYEQYF. The chain couples TRBV13 to TRBJ2-7, with TRBD2 matching over 7 bases. Trimming took 5 bases from V and 2 from J; bases not matched to a gene: 24. In germline, CDR1 is PRHDT, CDR2 FYEKMQ (reference sequence). This CDR3 is 20 amino acids long.

The sample holds many counts of this clonotype. The chain links TRBV7-2 to TRBJ1-1, with 7 positions matching TRBD1. This CDR3 spans 15 amino acids. CDR1 is SGHTA, CDR2 FQGNSA, per germline. V gave up 5 bases and J gave up 7 bases; unmatched junction bases: 13. CDR3 sequence reads: CASSLNRDSRNEAFF. DNA of the CDR3: TGTGCCAGCAGCCTCAACCGGGACAGCCGGAATGAAGCTTTCTTT.

In its sample, this clonotype was seen many times. The chain carries TRBV19 and TRBJ2-1; D is unclear. CDR3 length: 13 residues. V gave up 1 base and J gave up 6 bases, with 7 bases separating them. The V gene's germline CDR1 is LNHDA and CDR2 SQIVND (reference sequence). The CDR3 sequence: CASSIVAPNEQFF. CDR3 bases: TGTGCCAGTAGTATAGTGGCGCCCAATGAGCAGTTCTTC.

This clonotype was seen at least ten times. V usage is TRBV11-1 and J usage is TRBJ2-2, with 7 bases aligning to TRBD1. V lost 5 bases, J lost 6 bases, and 12 bases stayed unmatched. The germline CDR1 and CDR2 sequences are SGHAT and FQDESV (reference sequence). This CDR3 spans 16 amino acids. CDR3 region: CASSQGTASLPGELFF. The CDR3, as DNA: TGTGCCAGCAGCCAGGGGACAGCAAGCCTCCCCGGGGAGCTGTTTTTT.

A few counts support this clonotype. The rearrangement uses TRBV7-2 and TRBJ1-6, with 8 bases aligning to TRBD1. J gave up 10 bases and V 5 bases, and 4 bases lay outside the gene matches. The CDR3 totals 13 residues. The germline CDR1 and CDR2 sequences are SGHTA and FQGNSA. The CDR3 DNA follows: TGTGCCAGCAGCCAGGACAGGGTCTCACCCCTCCACTTT. Its protein product is CASSQDRVSPLHF.

This clonotype was recorded at least ten times. This chain joins TRBV13 and TRBJ1-4; D not resolved. Germline CDR1 reads PRHDT; CDR2 reads FYEKMQ (reference sequence). This CDR3 region has 16 residues. The V end lost 6 bases, the J end lost 0 bases, and 14 bases lay between the germline ends. CDR3 in DNA: TGTGCCAGCAGGCATAGGACGTCGGCAACTAATGAAAAACTGTTTTTT. Protein: CASRHRTSATNEKLFF.

The chain combines TRBV6-4 with TRBJ1-2, with a weak D call TRBD1 (6 bases). Per germline, CDR1 MRHNA and CDR2 SNTAGT. V shed 5 bases and J shed 7 bases, with 11 bases lying between them. The CDR3 consists of 12 residues. CDR3 amino acids: CASSPQGSGYTF. The DNA of the CDR3 is TGTGCCAGCAGTCCACAGGGATCTGGCTACACCTTC.

The chain employs TRBV11-2 and TRBJ2-7, with TRBD1 as a possible D gene (5 bases). Trimming stripped 0 bases from V and 0 bases from J, with 12 bases between. CDR3 length: 16 amino acids. Germline lookup yields CDR1 SGHAT and CDR2 FQNNGV. CDR3 DNA sequence: TGTGCCAGCAGCTTAGATCGACAGAAGAGCTCCTACGAGCAGTACTTC. Amino acid sequence: CASSLDRQKSSYEQYF.

This clonotype was seen only a few times. V is TRBV7-6 and J is TRBJ2-5, with a weak D call TRBD1 (5 bases). The V end was cut by 5 bases, the J end by 11 bases, with 15 bases between. CDR3 length: 12 residues. Germline CDR1 and CDR2: SGHVS and FNYEAQ. The CDR3 sequence: CASSRDVGLQYF. The CDR3 DNA sequence: TGTGCCAGCAGCCGAGACGTGGGGCTACAGTACTTC. The entire variable domain, with the rest obtained from reference TRBV7-6 and TRBJ2-5, is as follows: GAGVSQSPRYKVTKRGQDVALRCDPISGHVSLYWYRQALGQGPEFLTYFNYEAQQDKSGLPNDRFSAERPEGSISTLTIQRTEQRDSAMYRCASSRDVGLQYFGPGTRLLVL.

CDR3 coding DNA: TGTGCCAGCAGCCGAGAGACAGGGGCCGAGCAGTACTTC. Residues: CASSRETGAEQYF. The chain couples TRBV2 to TRBJ2-7; 8 bases agree with TRBD1. Germline CDR1 reads SNHLY; CDR2 reads FYNNEI. The trim removed 6 bases at V and 6 bases at J, leaving 7 bases unmatched. This CDR3 contains 13 residues.

This sequence joins TRBV25-1 and TRBJ2-3, with 13 nucleotides matching TRBD2. The J segment lost 0 bases and the V segment lost 7 bases, leaving 10 bases of the junction unmatched. CDR3 size: 18 residues. Germline loops: CDR1 MGHDK, CDR2 SYGVNS. CDR3 DNA sequence: TGTGCCAGCAACCTACTAAGGACTAGCGGGAGCAGCACAGATACGCAGTATTTT. This translates into CASNLLRTSGSSTDTQYF.

The chain couples TRBV9 to TRBJ2-7; TRBD1 is a possible D gene (5 bases). This CDR3 is built from 12 residues. CDR1 is SGDLS, CDR2 YYNGEE, per germline. V lost 3 bases to trimming and J lost 5 bases, with 9 bases between them. CDR3 nucleotides: TGTGCCAGCAGCGGACAGAAGAACGAGCAGTACTTC. Protein: CASSGQKNEQYF.